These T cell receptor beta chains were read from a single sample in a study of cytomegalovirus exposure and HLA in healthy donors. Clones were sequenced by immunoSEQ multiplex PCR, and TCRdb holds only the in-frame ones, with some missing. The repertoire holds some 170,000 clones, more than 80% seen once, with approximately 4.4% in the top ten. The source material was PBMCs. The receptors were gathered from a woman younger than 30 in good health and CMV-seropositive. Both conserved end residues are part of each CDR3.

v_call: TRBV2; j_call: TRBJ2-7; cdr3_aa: CASSVGGYEQYF
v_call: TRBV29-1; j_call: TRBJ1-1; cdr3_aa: CSVRKGAMLVCGNTEAFF
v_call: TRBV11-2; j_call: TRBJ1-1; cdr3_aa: CASSLAGRGLTEAFF
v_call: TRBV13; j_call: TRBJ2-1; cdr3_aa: CASSLGGTSRTHDNEQFF
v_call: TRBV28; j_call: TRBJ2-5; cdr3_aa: CASSLPRQELGARETQYF
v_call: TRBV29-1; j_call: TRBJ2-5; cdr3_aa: CSVARQGGETQYF
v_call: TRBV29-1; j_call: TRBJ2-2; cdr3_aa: CSAAGYNTGELFF
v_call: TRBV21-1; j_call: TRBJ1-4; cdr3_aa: CASSTRDRGGGSGEKLFF
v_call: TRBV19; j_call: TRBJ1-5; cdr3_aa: CASSWWEGGNQPQHF
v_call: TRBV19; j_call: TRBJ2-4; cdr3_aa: CASSRRDLAKNIQYF
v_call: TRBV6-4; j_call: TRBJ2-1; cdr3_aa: CASSAGTSGDNEQFF
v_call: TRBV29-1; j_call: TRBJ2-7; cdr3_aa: CSATGSLGNHEQYF
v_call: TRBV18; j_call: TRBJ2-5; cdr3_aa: CASSLPGGETQYF
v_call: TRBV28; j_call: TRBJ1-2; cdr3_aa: CASSHHGQGAVNYGYTF
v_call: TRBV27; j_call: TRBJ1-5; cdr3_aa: CASSSNRASSNQPQHF
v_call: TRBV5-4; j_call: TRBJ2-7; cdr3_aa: CASSPGELSYEQYF
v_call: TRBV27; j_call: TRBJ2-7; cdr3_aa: CASSLRGQGSSYEQYF
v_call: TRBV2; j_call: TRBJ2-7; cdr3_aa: CASSGNPPVRYYEQYF
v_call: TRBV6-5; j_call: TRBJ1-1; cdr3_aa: CASRRTPLNTEAFF
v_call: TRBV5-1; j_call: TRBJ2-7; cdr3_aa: CASSPGVVWSDEQYF
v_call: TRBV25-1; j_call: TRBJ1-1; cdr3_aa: CASSEFTGLTEAFF
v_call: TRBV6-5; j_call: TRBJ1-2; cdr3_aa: CASSQQGPSDGYTF
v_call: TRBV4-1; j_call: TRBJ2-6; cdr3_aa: CASSQVHLSGVSGANVLTF
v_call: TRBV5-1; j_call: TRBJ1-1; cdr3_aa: CASSSGTGSTNTEAFF
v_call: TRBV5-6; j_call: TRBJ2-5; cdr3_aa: CASSFVFVEETQYF
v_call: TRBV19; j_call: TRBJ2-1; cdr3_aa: CASSRSGGNEQFF
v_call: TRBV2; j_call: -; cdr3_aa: CASTLRGYSYEQYF
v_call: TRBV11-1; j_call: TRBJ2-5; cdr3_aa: CASSRDRGRGETQYF
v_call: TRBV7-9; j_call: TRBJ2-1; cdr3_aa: CASSSERDMNEQFF
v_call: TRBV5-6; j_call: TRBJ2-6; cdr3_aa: CASSSGTNNVLTF
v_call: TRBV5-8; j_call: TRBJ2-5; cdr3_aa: CASSSPGQGETQYF
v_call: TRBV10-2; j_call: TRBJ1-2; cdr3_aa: CASSEQGDYGYTF
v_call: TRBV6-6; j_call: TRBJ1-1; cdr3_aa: CASSYSSENTEAFF
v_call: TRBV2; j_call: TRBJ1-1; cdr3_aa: CASSAGQGFTEAFF
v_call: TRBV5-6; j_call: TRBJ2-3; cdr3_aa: CASSSDSYTQYF
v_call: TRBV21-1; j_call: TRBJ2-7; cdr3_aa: CASSNGGTPAGGEQYF
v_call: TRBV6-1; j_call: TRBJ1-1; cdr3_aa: CASSPTGLGMSFF
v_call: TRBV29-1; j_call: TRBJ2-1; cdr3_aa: CSVEGRGSYNEQFF
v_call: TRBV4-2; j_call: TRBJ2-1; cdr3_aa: CASSRTSGGAYEQFF
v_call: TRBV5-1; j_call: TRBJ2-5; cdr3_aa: CASSPGQGDFGETQYF
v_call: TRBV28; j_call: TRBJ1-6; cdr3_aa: CASSSTLTSYNSPLHF
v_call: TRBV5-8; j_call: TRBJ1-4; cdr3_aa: CASSLGFLGGEKLFF
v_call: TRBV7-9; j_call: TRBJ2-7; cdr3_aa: CSSSLRQGGEQYF
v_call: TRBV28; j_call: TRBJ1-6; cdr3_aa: CASSLRSNSPLHF
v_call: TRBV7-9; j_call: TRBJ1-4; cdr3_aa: CASSDTGVANEKLFF
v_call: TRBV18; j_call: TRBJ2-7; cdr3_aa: CASSSTGTSVLYEQYF
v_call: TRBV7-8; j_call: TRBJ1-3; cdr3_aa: CASSLASGFGNTIYF
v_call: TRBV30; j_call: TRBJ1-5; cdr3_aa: CAWSLADRGLVQPQHF
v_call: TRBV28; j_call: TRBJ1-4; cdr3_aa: CASSSHRAADGKLFF
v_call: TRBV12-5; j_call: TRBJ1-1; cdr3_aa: CASGLVPFGSGGEAFF
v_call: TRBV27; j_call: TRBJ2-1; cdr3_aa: CASSLSGSGLAGVRSYNEQFF